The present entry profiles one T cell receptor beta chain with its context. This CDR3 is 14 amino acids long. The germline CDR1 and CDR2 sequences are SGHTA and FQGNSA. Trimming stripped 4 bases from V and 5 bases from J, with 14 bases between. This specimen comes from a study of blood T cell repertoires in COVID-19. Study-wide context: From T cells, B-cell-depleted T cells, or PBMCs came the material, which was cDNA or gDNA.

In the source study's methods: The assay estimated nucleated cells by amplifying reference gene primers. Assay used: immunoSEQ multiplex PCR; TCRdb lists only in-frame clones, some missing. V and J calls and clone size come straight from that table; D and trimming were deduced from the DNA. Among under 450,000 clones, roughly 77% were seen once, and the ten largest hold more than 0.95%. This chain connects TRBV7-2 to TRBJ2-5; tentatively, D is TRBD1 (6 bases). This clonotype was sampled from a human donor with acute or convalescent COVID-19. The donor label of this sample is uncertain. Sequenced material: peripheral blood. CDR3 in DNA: TGTGCCAGCAGCTCGACAGGATCAAGGGAGACCCAGTACTTC. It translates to CASSSTGSRETQYF. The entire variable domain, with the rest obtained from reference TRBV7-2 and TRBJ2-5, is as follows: GAGVSQSPSNKVTEKGKDVELRCDPISGHTALYWYRQSLGQGLEFLIYFQGNSAPDKSGLPSDRFSAERTGGSVSTLTIQRTQQEDSAVYLCASSSTGSRETQYFGPGTRLLVL.